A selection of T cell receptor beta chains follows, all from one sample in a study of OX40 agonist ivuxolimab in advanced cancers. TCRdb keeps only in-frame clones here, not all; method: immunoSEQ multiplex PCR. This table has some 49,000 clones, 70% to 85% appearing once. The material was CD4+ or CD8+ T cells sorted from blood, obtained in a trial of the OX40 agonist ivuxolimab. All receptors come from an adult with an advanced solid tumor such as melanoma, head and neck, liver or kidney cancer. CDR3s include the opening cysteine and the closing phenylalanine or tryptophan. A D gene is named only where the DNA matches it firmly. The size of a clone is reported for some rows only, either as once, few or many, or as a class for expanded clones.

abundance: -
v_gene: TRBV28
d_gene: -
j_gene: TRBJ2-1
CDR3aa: CASTGFPYNEQFF
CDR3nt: TGTGCCAGCACGGGTTTCCCCTACAATGAGCAGTTCTTC

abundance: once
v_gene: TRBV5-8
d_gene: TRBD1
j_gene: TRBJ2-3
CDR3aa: CASSSRTGTDTQYF
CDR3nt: TGTGCCAGCAGCTCAAGGACAGGGACAGATACGCAGTATTTT

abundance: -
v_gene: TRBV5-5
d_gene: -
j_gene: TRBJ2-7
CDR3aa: CASSLAPQETYEQYF
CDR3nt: TGTGCCAGCAGCTTGGCCCCGCAGGAGACCTACGAGCAGTACTTC

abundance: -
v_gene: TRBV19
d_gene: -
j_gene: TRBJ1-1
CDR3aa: CASAPQGKNEAFF
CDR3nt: TGTGCCAGCGCCCCCCAAGGAAAGAATGAAGCTTTCTTT

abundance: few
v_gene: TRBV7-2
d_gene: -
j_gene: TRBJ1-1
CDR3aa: CASSLFGQNTEAFF
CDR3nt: TGTGCCAGCAGCTTATTTGGACAGAACACTGAAGCTTTCTTT

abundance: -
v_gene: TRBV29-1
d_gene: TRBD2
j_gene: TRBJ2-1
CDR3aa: CSAMTSGYNEQFF
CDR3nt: TGCAGCGCCATGACTAGCGGGTACAATGAGCAGTTCTTC

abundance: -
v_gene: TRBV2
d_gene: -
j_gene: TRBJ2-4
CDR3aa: CASRDLLLAKNIQYF
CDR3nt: TGCGCCAGCCGGGACCTACTTCTAGCCAAAAACATTCAGTACTTC

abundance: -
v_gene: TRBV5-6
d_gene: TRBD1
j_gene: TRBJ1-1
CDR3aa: CASSRGQQNTEAFF
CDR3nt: TGTGCCAGCAGCCGGGGACAGCAGAACACTGAAGCTTTCTTT

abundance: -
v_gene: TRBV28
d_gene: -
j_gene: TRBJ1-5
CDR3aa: CASNGWSNQPQHF
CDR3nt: TGTGCCAGCAACGGATGGAGCAATCAGCCCCAGCATTTT

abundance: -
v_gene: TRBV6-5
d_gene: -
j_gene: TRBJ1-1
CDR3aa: CASSTRTDTEAFF
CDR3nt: TGTGCCAGCAGTACGAGGACAGACACTGAAGCTTTCTTT

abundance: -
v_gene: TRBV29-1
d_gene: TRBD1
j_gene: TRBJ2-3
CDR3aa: CSAGQGETDTQYF
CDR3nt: TGCAGCGCTGGACAGGGGGAGACAGATACGCAGTATTTT

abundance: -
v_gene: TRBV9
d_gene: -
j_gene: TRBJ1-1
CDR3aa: CASSVIQGTEAFF
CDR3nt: TGTGCCAGCAGCGTGATTCAGGGGACTGAAGCTTTCTTT

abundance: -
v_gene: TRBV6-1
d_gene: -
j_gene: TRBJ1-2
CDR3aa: CASRARGTDGYTF
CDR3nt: TGTGCCAGCAGGGCCCGAGGGACGGATGGCTACACCTTC

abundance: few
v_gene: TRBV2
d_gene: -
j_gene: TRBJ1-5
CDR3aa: CASSPHIQPQHF
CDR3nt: TGTGCCAGCAGCCCCCACATCCAGCCCCAGCATTTT

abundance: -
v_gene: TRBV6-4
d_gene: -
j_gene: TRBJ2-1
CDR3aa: CASTDQEEYNEQFF
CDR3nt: TGTGCCAGCACGGATCAAGAGGAGTACAATGAGCAGTTCTTC

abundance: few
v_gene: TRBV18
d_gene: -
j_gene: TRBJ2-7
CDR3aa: CASSPNSYEQYF
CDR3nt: TGTGCCAGCTCACCCAATAGCTACGAGCAGTACTTC

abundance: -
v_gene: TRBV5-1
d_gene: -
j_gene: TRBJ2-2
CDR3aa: CASSRGTATGELFF
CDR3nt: TGCGCCAGCAGCAGGGGGACGGCGACCGGGGAGCTGTTTTTT

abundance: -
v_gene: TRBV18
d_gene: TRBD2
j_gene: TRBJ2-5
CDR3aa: CASARSSGPSETQYF
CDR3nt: TGTGCCAGCGCGAGATCTAGCGGACCGTCGGAGACCCAGTACTTC

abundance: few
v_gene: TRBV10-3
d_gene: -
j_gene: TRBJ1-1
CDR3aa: CAISSGDTEAFF
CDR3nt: TGTGCCATCAGTTCGGGGGACACTGAAGCTTTCTTT

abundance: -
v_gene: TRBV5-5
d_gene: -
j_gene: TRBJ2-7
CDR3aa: CASSLEAGRKNEQYF
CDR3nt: TGTGCCAGCAGCTTGGAGGCAGGGAGAAAGAACGAGCAGTACTTC

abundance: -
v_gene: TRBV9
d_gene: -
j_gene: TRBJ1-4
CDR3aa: CASSPTTENVKLFF
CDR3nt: TGTGCCAGCAGCCCGACGACTGAGAATGTAAAACTGTTTTTT

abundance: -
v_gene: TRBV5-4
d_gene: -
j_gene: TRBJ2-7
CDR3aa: CASRETGRSYEQYF
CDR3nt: TGTGCCAGCAGGGAGACAGGGAGGTCCTACGAGCAGTACTTC

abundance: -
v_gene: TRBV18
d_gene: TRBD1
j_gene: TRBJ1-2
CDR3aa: CASSQGQGEIDGYTF
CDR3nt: TGTGCCAGCTCCCAGGGACAGGGGGAGATAGATGGCTACACCTTC